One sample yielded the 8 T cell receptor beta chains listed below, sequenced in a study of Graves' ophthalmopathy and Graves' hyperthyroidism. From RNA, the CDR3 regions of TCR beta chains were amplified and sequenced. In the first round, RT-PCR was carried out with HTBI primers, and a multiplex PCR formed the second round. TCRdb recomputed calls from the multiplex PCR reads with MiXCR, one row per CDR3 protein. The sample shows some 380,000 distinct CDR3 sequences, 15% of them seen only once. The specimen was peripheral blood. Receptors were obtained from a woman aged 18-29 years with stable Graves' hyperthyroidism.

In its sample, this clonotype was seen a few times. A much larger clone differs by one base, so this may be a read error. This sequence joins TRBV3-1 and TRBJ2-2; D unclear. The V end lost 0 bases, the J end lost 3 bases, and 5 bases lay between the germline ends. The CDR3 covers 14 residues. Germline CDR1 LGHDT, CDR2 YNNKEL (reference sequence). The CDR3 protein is CASSQEGYTGELFF. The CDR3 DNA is TGTGCCAGCAGCCAAGAGGGGTACACCGGGGAGCTGTTTTTT.

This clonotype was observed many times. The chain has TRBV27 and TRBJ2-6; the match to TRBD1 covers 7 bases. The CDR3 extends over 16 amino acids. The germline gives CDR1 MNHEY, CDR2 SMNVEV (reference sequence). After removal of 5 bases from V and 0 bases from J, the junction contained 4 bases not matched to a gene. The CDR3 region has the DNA TGTGCCAGCAGTCCGTACAGGGGCTCTGGGGCCAACGTCCTGACTTTC. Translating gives CASSPYRGSGANVLTF.

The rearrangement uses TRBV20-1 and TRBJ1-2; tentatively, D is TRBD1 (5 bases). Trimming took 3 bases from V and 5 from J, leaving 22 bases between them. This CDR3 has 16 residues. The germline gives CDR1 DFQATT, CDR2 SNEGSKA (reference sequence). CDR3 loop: CSARGPRAGLKYGYTF. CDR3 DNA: TGCAGTGCTAGGGGACCAAGGGCAGGACTTAAATATGGCTACACCTTC.

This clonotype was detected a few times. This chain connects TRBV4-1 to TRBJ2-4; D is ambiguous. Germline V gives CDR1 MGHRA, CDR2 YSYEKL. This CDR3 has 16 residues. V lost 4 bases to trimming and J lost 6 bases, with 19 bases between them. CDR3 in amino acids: CASSPAPAKKGNIQYF. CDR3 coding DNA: TGCGCCAGCAGCCCGGCACCCGCCAAAAAGGGAAACATTCAGTACTTC.

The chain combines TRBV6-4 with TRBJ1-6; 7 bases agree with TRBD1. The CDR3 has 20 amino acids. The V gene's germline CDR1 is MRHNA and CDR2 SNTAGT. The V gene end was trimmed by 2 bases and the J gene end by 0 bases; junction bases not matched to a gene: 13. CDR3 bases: TGTGCCAGCAGTGACCAGTCCCGACAGGGACGGCCCTCCTATAATTCACCCCTCCACTTT. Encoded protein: CASSDQSRQGRPSYNSPLHF.

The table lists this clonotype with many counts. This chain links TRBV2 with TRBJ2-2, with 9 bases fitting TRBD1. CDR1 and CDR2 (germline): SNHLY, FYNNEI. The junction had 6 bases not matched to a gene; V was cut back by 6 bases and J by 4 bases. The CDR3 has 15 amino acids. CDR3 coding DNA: TGTGCCAGCAGGCTACGACAGGGGGGCACCGGGGAGCTGTTTTTT. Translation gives CASRLRQGGTGELFF.

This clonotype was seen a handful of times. In DNA, the CDR3 is TGTGCCAGCAGCTTACAGGGAGGGAGGAACACTGAAGCTTTCTTT. It codes for CASSLQGGRNTEAFF. The chain combines TRBV11-3 with TRBJ1-1; a weak D match, TRBD1 (5 bases). This CDR3 has 15 residues. V lost 2 bases to trimming and J lost 1 base, with 11 bases between them. Germline V gene lookup returns CDR1 SGHNT and CDR2 YENEEA.

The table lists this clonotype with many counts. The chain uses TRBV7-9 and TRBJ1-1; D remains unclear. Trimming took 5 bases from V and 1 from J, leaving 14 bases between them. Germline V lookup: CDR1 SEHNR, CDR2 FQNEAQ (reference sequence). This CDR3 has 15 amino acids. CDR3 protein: CASSPGAFSNTEAFF. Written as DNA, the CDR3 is TGTGCCAGCAGCCCTGGAGCCTTCTCGAACACTGAAGCTTTCTTT.